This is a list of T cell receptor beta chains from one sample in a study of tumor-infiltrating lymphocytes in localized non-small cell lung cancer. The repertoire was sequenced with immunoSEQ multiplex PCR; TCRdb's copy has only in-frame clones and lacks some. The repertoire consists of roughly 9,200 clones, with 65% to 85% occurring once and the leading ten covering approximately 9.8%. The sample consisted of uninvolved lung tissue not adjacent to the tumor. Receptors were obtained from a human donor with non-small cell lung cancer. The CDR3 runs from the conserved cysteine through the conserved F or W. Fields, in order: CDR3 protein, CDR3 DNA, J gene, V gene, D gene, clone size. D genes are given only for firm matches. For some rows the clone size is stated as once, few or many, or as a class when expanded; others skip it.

CDR3 protein: CASSLGSGERYEQYF; CDR3 DNA: TGTGCCAGCAGCCTGGGATCGGGGGAACGATACGAGCAGTACTTC; J gene: TRBJ2-7; V gene: TRBV7-9; D gene: .; clone size: few
CDR3 protein: CATPLTLGYYNEQFF; CDR3 DNA: TGTGCCACCCCATTGACTCTCGGCTACTACAATGAGCAGTTCTTC; J gene: TRBJ2-1; V gene: TRBV18; D gene: .; clone size: .
CDR3 protein: CASSPLGERGYTF; CDR3 DNA: TGTGCCAGCAGCCCCCTCGGGGAGAGAGGCTACACCTTC; J gene: TRBJ1-2; V gene: TRBV7-8; D gene: .; clone size: few
CDR3 protein: CASSPSSGYEQYF; CDR3 DNA: TGTGCCAGCAGCCCATCCAGTGGCTACGAGCAGTACTTC; J gene: TRBJ2-7; V gene: TRBV7-2; D gene: .; clone size: .
CDR3 protein: CSVDRPSDEQFF; CDR3 DNA: TGCAGCGTTGATCGGCCTAGCGATGAGCAGTTCTTC; J gene: TRBJ2-1; V gene: TRBV29-1; D gene: .; clone size: once
CDR3 protein: CASSQEGSSGRETQYF; CDR3 DNA: TGTGCCAGCAGCCAAGAAGGAAGTAGCGGGAGGGAGACCCAGTACTTC; J gene: TRBJ2-5; V gene: TRBV4-2; D gene: TRBD2; clone size: .
CDR3 protein: CASKREGSTGELFF; CDR3 DNA: TGTGCCAGCAAACGGGAGGGCTCCACCGGGGAGCTGTTTTTT; J gene: TRBJ2-2; V gene: TRBV6-1; D gene: TRBD2; clone size: .
CDR3 protein: CASSFNQPQHF; CDR3 DNA: TGTGCCAGCAGCTTCAATCAGCCCCAGCATTTT; J gene: TRBJ1-5; V gene: TRBV27; D gene: .; clone size: .
CDR3 protein: CASSRGQALNTEAFF; CDR3 DNA: TGTGCCAGCAGTCGAGGACAGGCTTTGAACACTGAAGCTTTCTTT; J gene: TRBJ1-1; V gene: TRBV27; D gene: TRBD1; clone size: .
CDR3 protein: CASSEELNQPQHF; CDR3 DNA: TGTGCCAGCAGCGAGGAGTTAAATCAGCCCCAGCATTTT; J gene: TRBJ1-5; V gene: TRBV7-2; D gene: .; clone size: .
CDR3 protein: CASRATGNTEAFF; CDR3 DNA: TGTGCCAGCAGGGCGACAGGGAACACTGAAGCTTTCTTT; J gene: TRBJ1-1; V gene: TRBV27; D gene: .; clone size: .
CDR3 protein: CASSSPTLYEQYF; CDR3 DNA: TGTGCCAGCAGTTCCCCGACCCTCTACGAGCAGTACTTC; J gene: TRBJ2-7; V gene: TRBV6-5; D gene: .; clone size: .
CDR3 protein: CASSLGQFNEKLFF; CDR3 DNA: TGTGCCAGCAGTCTCGGACAATTTAATGAAAAACTGTTTTTT; J gene: TRBJ1-4; V gene: TRBV28; D gene: .; clone size: .
CDR3 protein: CASSQTATSGQETQYF; CDR3 DNA: TGTGCCAGCAGCCAGACCGCGACTAGCGGGCAAGAGACCCAGTACTTC; J gene: TRBJ2-5; V gene: TRBV4-2; D gene: TRBD2; clone size: .
CDR3 protein: CASSEVARPDRSNQPQHF; CDR3 DNA: TGTGCCAGCAGTGAAGTCGCGAGACCTGACAGGTCCAATCAGCCCCAGCATTTT; J gene: TRBJ1-5; V gene: TRBV6-1; D gene: .; clone size: .
CDR3 protein: CASSLATGTGYSTDTQYF; CDR3 DNA: TGTGCCAGCAGCTTGGCGACCGGGACAGGGTATAGCACAGATACGCAGTATTTT; J gene: TRBJ2-3; V gene: TRBV5-4; D gene: TRBD1; clone size: .
CDR3 protein: CASSPSMGPYEQYF; CDR3 DNA: TGTGCCAGCTCACCATCGATGGGTCCCTACGAGCAGTACTTC; J gene: TRBJ2-7; V gene: TRBV18; D gene: .; clone size: .
CDR3 protein: CSAKREETQYF; CDR3 DNA: TGCAGTGCTAAAAGGGAAGAGACCCAGTACTTC; J gene: TRBJ2-5; V gene: TRBV20-1; D gene: .; clone size: once